The 5 T cell receptor beta chains given below trace back to one sample, sequenced in a study of neoadjuvant nivolumab and ipilimumab in lung cancer. Repertoires were generated with immunoSEQ multiplex PCR, while TCRdb's copy carries only in-frame clones and drops some. The table has 20,000 to 25,000 clones, roughly 84% seen once; the top ten hold more than 20%. The sequencing here drew on peripheral blood, taken before neoadjuvant nivolumab, alone or with ipilimumab. These receptors were taken from an adult with non-small cell lung cancer.

The V gene is TRBV7-9, the J gene TRBJ2-3; TRBD2 matches at 11 bases. Germline CDR1 is SEHNR and CDR2 is FQNEAQ (reference sequence). Trimming cost V 5 bases and J 5 bases; bases outside gene matches: 3. CDR3 length: 14 amino acids. As DNA, the CDR3 is TGTGCCAGCAGCCTCGGGACTAGCGGAGATACGCAGTATTTT. Translating it yields CASSLGTSGDTQYF.

V is TRBV11-2 and J is TRBJ2-7, with a tentative D call TRBD2 (7 bases). The CDR3 is 11 residues long. The V and J ends lost 5 bases and 12 bases respectively, with 14 bases between them. Germline CDR1 SGHAT, CDR2 FQNNGV. This CDR3 is CASSLGGGPYF. The CDR3, as DNA: TGTGCCAGCAGCCTGGGAGGGGGTCCGTACTTC.

The chain links TRBV5-4 to TRBJ2-3; maybe TRBD1 (6 bases). CDR1 is SGHNT and CDR2 is YYREEE in the germline V gene (reference sequence). The CDR3 length is 14 residues. V was cut by 0 bases and J by 1 base, with 6 bases left in between. This CDR3 reads CASSLDRGTDTQYF. CDR3 DNA: TGTGCCAGCAGCTTGGACAGGGGCACAGATACGCAGTATTTT.

J is TRBJ2-1 and V is TRBV28; 9 bases match TRBD2. The CDR3 sequence is 14 residues long. V gave up 3 bases and J gave up 3 bases; unmatched junction bases: 0. Germline V lookup: CDR1 MDHEN, CDR2 SYDVKM. CDR3 sequence reads: CASSLREGYNEQFF. The CDR3 DNA is TGTGCCAGCAGTTTGCGGGAGGGCTACAATGAGCAGTTCTTC.

The chain employs TRBV6-6 and TRBJ2-3; D ambiguous. This CDR3 is 12 amino acids long. Trimming pared 6 bases from V and 2 bases from J, leaving 6 bases between. Germline-derived CDR1 and CDR2 are MNHNY and SVGAGI (reference sequence). CDR3 protein: CASSKDTDTQYF. CDR3 coding DNA: TGTGCCAGCAGCAAGGACACAGATACGCAGTATTTT.